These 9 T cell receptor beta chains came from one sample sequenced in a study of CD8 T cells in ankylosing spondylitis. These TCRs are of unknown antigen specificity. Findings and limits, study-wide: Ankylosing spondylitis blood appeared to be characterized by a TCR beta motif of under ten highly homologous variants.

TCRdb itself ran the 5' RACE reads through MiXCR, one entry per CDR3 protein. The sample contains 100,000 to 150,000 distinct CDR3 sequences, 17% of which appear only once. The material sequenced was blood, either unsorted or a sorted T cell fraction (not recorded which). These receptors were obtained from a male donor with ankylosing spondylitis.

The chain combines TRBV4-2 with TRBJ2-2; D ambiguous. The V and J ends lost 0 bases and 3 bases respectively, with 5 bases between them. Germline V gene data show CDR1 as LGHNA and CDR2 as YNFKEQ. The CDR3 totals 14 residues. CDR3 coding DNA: TGTGCCAGCAGCCAAGATATATACACCGGGGAGCTGTTTTTT. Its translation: CASSQDIYTGELFF.

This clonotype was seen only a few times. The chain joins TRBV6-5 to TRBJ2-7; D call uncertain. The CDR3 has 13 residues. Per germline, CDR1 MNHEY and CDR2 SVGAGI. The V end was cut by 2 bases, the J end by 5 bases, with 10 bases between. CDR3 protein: CASSYTPAHEQYF. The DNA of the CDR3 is TGTGCCAGCAGTTACACCCCCGCTCACGAGCAGTACTTC.

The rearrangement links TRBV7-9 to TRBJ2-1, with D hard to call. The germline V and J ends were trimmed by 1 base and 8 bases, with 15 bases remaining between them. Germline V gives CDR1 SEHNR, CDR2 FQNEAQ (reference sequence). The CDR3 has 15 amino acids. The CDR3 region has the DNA TGTGCCAGCAGCTTAGTATCCGCCTACGGCGATGAGCAGTTCTTC. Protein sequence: CASSLVSAYGDEQFF.

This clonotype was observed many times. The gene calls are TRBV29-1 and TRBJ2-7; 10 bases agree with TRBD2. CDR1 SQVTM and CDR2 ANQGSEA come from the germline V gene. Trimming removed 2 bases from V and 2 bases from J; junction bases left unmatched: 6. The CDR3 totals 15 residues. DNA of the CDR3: TGCAGCGTTGAATTGGGGACTAGCGAAACCTACGAGCAGTACTTC. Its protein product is CSVELGTSETYEQYF.

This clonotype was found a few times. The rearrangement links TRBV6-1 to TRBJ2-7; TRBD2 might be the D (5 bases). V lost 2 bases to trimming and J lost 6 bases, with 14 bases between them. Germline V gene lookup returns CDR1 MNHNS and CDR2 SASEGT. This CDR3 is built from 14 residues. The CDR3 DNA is TGTGCCAGCAGTGAAACTAGAGGGCTCGTCGAGCAGTACTTC. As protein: CASSETRGLVEQYF.

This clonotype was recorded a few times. The CDR3 is CASSPDRSSYNEQFF. The CDR3 nucleotides are TGTGCCAGCAGCCCGGACAGGAGCTCCTACAATGAGCAGTTCTTC. The genes are TRBV7-9 and TRBJ2-1; TRBD1 agrees at 7 bases. V trimming: 5 bases; J trimming: 0 bases; junction bases outside the gene matches: 4. The length of the CDR3 is 15 residues. CDR1 and CDR2 from the germline V gene are SEHNR and FQNEAQ (reference sequence).

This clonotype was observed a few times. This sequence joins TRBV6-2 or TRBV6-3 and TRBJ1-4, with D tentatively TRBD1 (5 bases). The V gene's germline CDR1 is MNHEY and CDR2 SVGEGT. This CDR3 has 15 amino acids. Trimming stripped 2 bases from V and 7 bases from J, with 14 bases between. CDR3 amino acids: CASSYIGGTGEKLFF. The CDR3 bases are TGTGCCAGCAGTTACATTGGGGGGACCGGTGAAAAACTGTTTTTT.

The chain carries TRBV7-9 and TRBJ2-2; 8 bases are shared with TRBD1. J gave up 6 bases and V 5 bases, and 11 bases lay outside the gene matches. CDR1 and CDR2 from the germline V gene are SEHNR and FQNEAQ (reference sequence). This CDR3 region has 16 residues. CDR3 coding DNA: TGTGCCAGCAGCCCACTCGGTACAGGGGGAGCCGGGGAGCTGTTTTTT. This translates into CASSPLGTGGAGELFF.

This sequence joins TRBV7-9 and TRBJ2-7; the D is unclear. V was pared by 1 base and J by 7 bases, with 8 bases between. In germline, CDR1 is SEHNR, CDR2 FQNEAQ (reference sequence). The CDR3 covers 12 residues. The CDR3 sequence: CASSLVAWEQYF. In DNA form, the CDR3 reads TGTGCCAGCAGCTTAGTGGCCTGGGAGCAGTACTTC.